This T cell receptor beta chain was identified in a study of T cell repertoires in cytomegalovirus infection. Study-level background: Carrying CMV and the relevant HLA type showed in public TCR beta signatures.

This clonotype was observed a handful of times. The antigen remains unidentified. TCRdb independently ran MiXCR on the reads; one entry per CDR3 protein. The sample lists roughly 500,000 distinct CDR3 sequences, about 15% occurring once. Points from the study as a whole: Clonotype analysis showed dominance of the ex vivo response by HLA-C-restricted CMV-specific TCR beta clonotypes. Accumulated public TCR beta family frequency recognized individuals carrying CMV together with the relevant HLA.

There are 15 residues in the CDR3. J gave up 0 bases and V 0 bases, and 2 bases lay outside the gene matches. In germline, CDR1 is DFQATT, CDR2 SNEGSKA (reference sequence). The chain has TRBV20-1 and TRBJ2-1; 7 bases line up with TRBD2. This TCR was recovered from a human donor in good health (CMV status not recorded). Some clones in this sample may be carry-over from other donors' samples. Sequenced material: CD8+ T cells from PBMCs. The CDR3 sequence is CSAREREGSYNEQFF. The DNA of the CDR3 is TGCAGTGCTAGAGAAAGGGAGGGCTCCTACAATGAGCAGTTCTTC.